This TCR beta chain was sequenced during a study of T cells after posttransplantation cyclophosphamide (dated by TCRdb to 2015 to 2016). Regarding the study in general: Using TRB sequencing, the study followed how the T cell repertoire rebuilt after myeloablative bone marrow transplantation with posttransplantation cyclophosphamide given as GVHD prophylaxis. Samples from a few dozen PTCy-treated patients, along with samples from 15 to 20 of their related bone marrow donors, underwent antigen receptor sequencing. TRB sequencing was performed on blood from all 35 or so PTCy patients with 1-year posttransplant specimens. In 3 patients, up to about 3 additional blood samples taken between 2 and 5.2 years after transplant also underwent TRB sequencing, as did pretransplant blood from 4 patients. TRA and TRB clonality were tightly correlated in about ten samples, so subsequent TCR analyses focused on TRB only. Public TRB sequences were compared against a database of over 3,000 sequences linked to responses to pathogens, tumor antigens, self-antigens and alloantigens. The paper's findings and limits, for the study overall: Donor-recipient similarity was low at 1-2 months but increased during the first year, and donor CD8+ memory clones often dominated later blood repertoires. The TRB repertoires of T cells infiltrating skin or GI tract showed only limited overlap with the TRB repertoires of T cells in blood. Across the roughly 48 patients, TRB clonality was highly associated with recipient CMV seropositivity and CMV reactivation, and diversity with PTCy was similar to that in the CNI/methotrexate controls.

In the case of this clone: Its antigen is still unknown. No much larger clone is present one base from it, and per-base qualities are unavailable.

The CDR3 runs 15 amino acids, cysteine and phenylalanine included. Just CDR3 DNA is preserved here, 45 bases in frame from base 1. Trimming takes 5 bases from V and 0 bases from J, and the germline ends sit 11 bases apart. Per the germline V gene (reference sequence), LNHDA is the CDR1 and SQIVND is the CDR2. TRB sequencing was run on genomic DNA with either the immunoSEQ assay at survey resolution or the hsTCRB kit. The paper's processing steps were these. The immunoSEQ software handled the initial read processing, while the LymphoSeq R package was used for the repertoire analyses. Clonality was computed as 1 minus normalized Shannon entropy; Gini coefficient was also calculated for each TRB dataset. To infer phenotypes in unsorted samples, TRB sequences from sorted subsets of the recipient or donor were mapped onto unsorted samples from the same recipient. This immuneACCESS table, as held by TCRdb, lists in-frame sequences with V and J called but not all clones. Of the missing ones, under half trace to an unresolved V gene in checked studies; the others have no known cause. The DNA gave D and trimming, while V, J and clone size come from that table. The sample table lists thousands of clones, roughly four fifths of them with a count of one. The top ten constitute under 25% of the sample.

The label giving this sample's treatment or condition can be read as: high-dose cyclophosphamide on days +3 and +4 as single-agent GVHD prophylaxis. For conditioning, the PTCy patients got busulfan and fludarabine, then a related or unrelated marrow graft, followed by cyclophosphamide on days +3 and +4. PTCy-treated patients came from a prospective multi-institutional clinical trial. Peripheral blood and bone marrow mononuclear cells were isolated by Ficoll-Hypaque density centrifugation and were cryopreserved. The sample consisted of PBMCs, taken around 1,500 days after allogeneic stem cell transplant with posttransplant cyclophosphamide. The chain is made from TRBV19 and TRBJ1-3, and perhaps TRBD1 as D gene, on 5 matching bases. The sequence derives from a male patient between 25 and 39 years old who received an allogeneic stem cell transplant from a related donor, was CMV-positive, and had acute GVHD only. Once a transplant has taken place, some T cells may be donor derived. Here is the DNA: TGTGCCAGTAGTTCACAGGCGCCCTCTGGAAACACCATATATTTT. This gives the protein CASSSQAPSGNTIYF.